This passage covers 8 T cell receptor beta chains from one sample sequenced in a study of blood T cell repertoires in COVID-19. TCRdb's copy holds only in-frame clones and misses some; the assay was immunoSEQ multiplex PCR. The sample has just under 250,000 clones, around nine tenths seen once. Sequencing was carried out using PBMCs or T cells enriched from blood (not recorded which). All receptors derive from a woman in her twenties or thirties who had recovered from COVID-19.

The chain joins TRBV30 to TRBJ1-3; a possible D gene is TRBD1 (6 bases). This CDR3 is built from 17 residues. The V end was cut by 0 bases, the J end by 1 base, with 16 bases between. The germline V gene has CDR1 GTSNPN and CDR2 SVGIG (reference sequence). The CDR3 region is CAWSVGPYRASGNTIYF. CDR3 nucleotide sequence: TGTGCCTGGAGTGTGGGTCCTTACAGGGCGTCTGGAAACACCATATATTTT. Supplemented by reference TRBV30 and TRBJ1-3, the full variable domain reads SQTIHQWPATLVQPVGSPLSLECTVEGTSNPNLYWYRQAAGRGLQLLFYSVGIGQISSEVPQNLSASRPQDRQFILSSKKLLLSDSGFYLCAWSVGPYRASGNTIYFGEGSWLTVV.

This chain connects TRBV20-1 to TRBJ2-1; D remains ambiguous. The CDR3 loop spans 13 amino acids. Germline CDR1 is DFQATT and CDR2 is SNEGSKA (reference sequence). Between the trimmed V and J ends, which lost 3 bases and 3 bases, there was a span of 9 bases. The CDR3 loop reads CSASREYYNEQFF. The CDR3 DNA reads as TGCAGTGCTAGTCGAGAATACTACAATGAGCAGTTCTTC.

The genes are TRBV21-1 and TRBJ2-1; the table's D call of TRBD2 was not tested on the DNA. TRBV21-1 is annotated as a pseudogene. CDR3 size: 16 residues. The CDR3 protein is CASSGLAESSYNEQFF. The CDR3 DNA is TGTGCCAGCAGCGGATTAGCGGAGAGCTCCTACAATGAGCAGTTCTTC.

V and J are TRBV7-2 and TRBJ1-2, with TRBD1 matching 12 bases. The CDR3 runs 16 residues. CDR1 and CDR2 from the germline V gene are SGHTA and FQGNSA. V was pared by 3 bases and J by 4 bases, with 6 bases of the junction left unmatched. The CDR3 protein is CASSLPGQGAGYGYTF. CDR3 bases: TGTGCCAGCAGCTTGCCGGGACAGGGGGCAGGCTATGGCTACACCTTC.

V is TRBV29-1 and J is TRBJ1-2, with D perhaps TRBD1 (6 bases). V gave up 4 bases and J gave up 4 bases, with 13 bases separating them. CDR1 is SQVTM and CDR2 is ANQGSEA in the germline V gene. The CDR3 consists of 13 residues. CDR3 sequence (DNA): TGCAGCGTTGGGTCGGCAGGGGCCTATGGCTACACCTTC. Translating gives CSVGSAGAYGYTF.

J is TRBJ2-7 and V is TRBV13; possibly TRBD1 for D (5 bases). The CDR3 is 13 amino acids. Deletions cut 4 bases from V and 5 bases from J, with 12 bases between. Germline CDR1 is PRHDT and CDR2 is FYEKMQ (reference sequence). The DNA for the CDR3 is TGTGCCAGCAGCTGGGGCAGGGATAACGAGCAGTACTTC. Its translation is CASSWGRDNEQYF.

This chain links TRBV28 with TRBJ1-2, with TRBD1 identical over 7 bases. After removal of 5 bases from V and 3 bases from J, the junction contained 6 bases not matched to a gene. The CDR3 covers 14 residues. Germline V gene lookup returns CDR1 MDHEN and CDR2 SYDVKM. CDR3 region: CASSPGQTDYGYTF. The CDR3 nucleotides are TGTGCCAGCAGTCCGGGACAGACAGACTATGGCTACACCTTC.

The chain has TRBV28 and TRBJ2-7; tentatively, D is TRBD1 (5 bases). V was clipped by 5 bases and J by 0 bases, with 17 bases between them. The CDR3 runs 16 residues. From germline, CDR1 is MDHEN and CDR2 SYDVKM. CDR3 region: CASSKPQAYLSYEQYF. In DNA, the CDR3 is TGTGCCAGCAGTAAGCCACAGGCATACCTCTCCTACGAGCAGTACTTC.